The 32 T cell receptor beta chains given below trace back to one sample, sequenced in a study of regulatory T cells in long-lasting Graves disease. Time point: persistent/refractory GD, antithyroid drugs over 5 years with positive TRAb. RNA from PBMCs was the source of the TCR library. Building the TCR beta libraries relied on iRepertoire HTBI primers, and CDR3 regions underwent Arm-PCR. TCRdb processed the multiplex PCR reads anew with MiXCR; each CDR3 protein has one entry. The table lists a few hundred thousand distinct CDR3 sequences, approximately 25% of them singletons. Sequencing used peripheral blood mononuclear cells (PBMCs), obtained when the disease was refractory, from a patient treated with antithyroid drugs. Receptors were obtained from a woman in her 40s with Graves disease.

The chain uses TRBV7-2 and TRBJ2-3, with D unclear. Germline CDR1 and CDR2: SGHTA and FQGNSA. This CDR3 has 11 amino acids. The germline V and J ends were trimmed by 8 bases and 6 bases, with 9 bases remaining between them. Here the CDR3 reads CASSVGDTQYF. In nucleotides, the CDR3 is TGTGCCAGCTCAGTCGGTGATACGCAGTATTTT. Full variable domain (remainder filled in from reference TRBV7-2 and TRBJ2-3): GAGVSQSPSNKVTEKGKDVELRCDPISGHTALYWYRQSLGQGLEFLIYFQGNSAPDKSGLPSDRFSAERTGGSVSTLTIQRTQQEDSAVYLCASSVGDTQYFGPGTRLTVL.

With regard to this clonotype: A much larger clone lies one base from this, so it may be a read error. The V call is TRBV6-5, the J call TRBJ2-7, with D perhaps matching TRBD2 (5 bases). The CDR3 covers 14 residues. The V gene lost 2 bases and the J gene lost 5 bases, with 13 bases spanning the gap. Germline CDR1 MNHEY, CDR2 SVGAGI. CDR3 nucleotide sequence: TGTGCCAGCAGTTACACGGGAACAACCCACGAGCAGTACTTC. Translation gives CASSYTGTTHEQYF.

This clonotype was recorded many times. The rearrangement joins TRBV27 to TRBJ1-5; D call uncertain. CDR1 MNHEY and CDR2 SMNVEV come from the germline V gene (reference sequence). V was cut by 5 bases and J by 5 bases, with 16 bases left in between. CDR3 length equals 15 residues. CDR3 in amino acids: CASSRSPFAHQPQHF. CDR3 coding DNA: TGTGCCAGCAGTCGGTCACCGTTTGCCCATCAGCCCCAGCATTTT.

The genes are TRBV4-2 and TRBJ2-7; D may be TRBD2 (6 bases). Germline V CDR1 and CDR2: LGHNA, YNFKEQ. The CDR3 has 13 residues. Trimming shortened V by 8 bases and J by 3 bases, and 14 bases separated the two germline ends. This chain's CDR3 is CASAPGLHYEQYF. The CDR3 DNA sequence: TGTGCCAGCGCACCGGGACTGCACTACGAGCAGTACTTC.

This clonotype was picked up a small number of times. The gene calls are TRBV20-1 and TRBJ2-2; perhaps TRBD1 as D (6 bases). The CDR3 totals 16 residues. Trimming took off 3 bases at V and 8 bases at J, with 22 bases between the two ends. Germline V CDR1 and CDR2: DFQATT, SNEGSKA (reference sequence). The CDR3 nucleotides are TGCAGTGCTAGGGTTCACCTCAGGGGAAGTATGGGGGAGCTGTTTTTT. Its protein is CSARVHLRGSMGELFF.

This clonotype has a count of ten or more. This chain links TRBV28 with TRBJ1-1, with 10 bases matching TRBD1. The CDR3 totals 17 residues. Germline values: CDR1 MDHEN, CDR2 SYDVKM. Losses at the gene ends were 3 bases for V and 3 bases for J; bases not matched to a gene: 10. CDR3 DNA: TGTGCCAGCAGTTTCCCTACGGGACAGGGGTTCGACACTGAAGCTTTCTTT. Translating gives CASSFPTGQGFDTEAFF. The full variable domain, completed using reference TRBV28 and TRBJ1-1, is DVKVTQSSRYLVKRTGEKVFLECVQDMDHENMFWYRQDPGLGLRLIYFSYDVKMKEKGDIPEGYSVSREKKERFSLILESASTNQTSMYLCASSFPTGQGFDTEAFFGQGTRLTVV.

This clonotype occurred many times. V usage is TRBV2 and J usage is TRBJ2-5, with TRBD2 identical over 7 bases. J lost 5 bases, V lost 8 bases, and 11 bases had no gene match. CDR3 length: 14 residues. Germline assignment: CDR1 SNHLY and CDR2 FYNNEI. CDR3 protein: CASSREAVRETQYF. The CDR3 coding sequence is TGTGCCAGCTCTCGGGAGGCCGTCCGGGAGACCCAGTACTTC. Looking up the rest from reference TRBV2 and TRBJ2-5 gives the full variable domain: EPEVTQTPSHQVTQMGQEVILRCVPISNHLYFYWYRQILGQKVEFLVSFYNNEISEKSEIFDDQFSVERPDGSNFTLKIRSTKLEDSAMYFCASSREAVRETQYFGPGTRLLVL.

This clonotype was seen repeatedly, ten times or more. The J gene is TRBJ2-5, the V gene TRBV10-2, with D perhaps matching TRBD2 (6 bases). Between the trimmed V and J ends, which lost 3 bases and 14 bases, there was a span of 25 bases. The CDR3 has 15 amino acids. Germline lookup yields CDR1 WSHSY and CDR2 SAAADI. CDR3 sequence: CASSDGGSGTFTHYF. In nucleotides, the CDR3 is TGCGCCAGCAGTGATGGTGGTAGCGGCACATTCACGCACTACTTC.

This chain uses TRBV5-6 with TRBJ1-1; possible D gene TRBD1, 5 bases. There are 17 residues in the CDR3. The V gene's germline CDR1 is SGHDT and CDR2 YYEEEE. The ends were cut back, 8 bases at V and 2 bases at J, with 25 bases in the middle. The CDR3 DNA reads as TGTGCCAGTACGCGACCCAAAACTGGGGCAGCTAACACTGAAGCTTTCTTT. Protein sequence: CASTRPKTGAANTEAFF. Together with reference TRBV5-6 and TRBJ1-1, the CDR3 gives the full variable domain: DAGVTQSPTHLIKTRGQQVTLRCSPKSGHDTVSWYQQALGQGPQFIFQYYEEEERQRGNFPDRFSGHQFPNYSSELNVNALLLGDSALYLCASTRPKTGAANTEAFFGQGTRLTVV.

This clonotype showed up many times. This chain joins TRBV28 and TRBJ2-7; tentative D call: TRBD2 (6 bases). This CDR3 contains 16 residues. V was shortened by 5 bases and J by 4 bases, with 21 bases between the two germline ends. CDR1 is MDHEN and CDR2 is SYDVKM in the germline V gene. The CDR3 sequence is CASSPPSPGLFYEQYF. CDR3 sequence (DNA): TGTGCCAGCAGTCCCCCCTCCCCGGGACTTTTTTACGAGCAGTACTTC.

This clonotype was observed at least ten times. The rearrangement links TRBV28 to TRBJ1-5; weak D call: TRBD1 (5 bases). Trimming cost V 2 bases and J 2 bases, with 10 bases left between them. The CDR3 is 15 amino acids. Germline loops: CDR1 MDHEN, CDR2 SYDVKM. DNA of the CDR3: TGTGCCAGCAGTTTAGGGGGAATCGGCAATCAGCCCCAGCATTTT. Amino acids: CASSLGGIGNQPQHF.

CDR3 sequence (DNA): TGTGCCAGCAGCTTGGGATTGGGATCCGGGGAAAAACTGTTTTTT. It is translated as CASSLGLGSGEKLFF. The V call is TRBV5-8, the J call TRBJ1-4; no clear D. V gave up 0 bases and J gave up 8 bases, with 14 bases separating them. This CDR3 has 15 residues. Per the germline V gene, CDR1 is SGHTS and CDR2 is YDEGEE.

This clonotype was counted only a few times. Here the CDR3 DNA reads TGTGCCAGCAGTCCCGGGACAGCGAGGACCGGGGAGCTGTTTTTT. Translating gives CASSPGTARTGELFF. This chain uses TRBV7-9 with TRBJ2-2; 7 bases are shared with TRBD1. V lost 6 bases and J lost 5; bases outside the gene matches: 9. The CDR3 extends over 15 amino acids. CDR1 and CDR2 (germline): SEHNR, FQNEAQ (reference sequence).

This clonotype was counted many times. CDR3 sequence reads: CASTSLDEQYF. CDR3 nucleotides: TGTGCCAGCACCTCCCTAGACGAGCAGTACTTC. The rearrangement joins TRBV28 to TRBJ2-7, with D unresolved. Germline-derived CDR1 and CDR2 are MDHEN and SYDVKM. This CDR3 region has 11 residues. V lost 7 bases, J lost 5 bases, and 9 bases lay in between.

The rearrangement uses TRBV5-1 and TRBJ2-5; the D call may be TRBD1 or TRBD2 (5 bases each). V was trimmed by 0 bases and J by 5 bases, leaving 17 bases between them. In germline, CDR1 is SGHRS, CDR2 YFSETQ. The CDR3 runs to 16 residues. CDR3 residues: CASSLVGLQEGETQYF. CDR3 nucleotide sequence: TGCGCCAGCAGCTTGGTAGGCCTTCAAGAGGGGGAGACCCAGTACTTC.

This clonotype showed up just a few times. The CDR3 sequence: CAISEGTQVGGEQFF. Here the CDR3 DNA reads TGTGCCATCAGTGAGGGGACCCAGGTGGGCGGTGAGCAGTTCTTC. This sequence joins TRBV10-3 and TRBJ2-1, with D possibly being TRBD1 or TRBD2 (5 bases each). V lost 2 bases, J lost 9 bases, and 17 bases lay in between. Germline V gene sequence: CDR1 ENHRY, CDR2 SYGVKD. The CDR3 runs 15 residues.

This clonotype was picked up a small number of times. The chain uses TRBV20-1 and TRBJ2-5; TRBD1 or TRBD2 may be the D gene (5 bases each). The germline V and J ends were trimmed by 6 bases and 1 base, with 12 bases remaining between them. Per the germline V gene, CDR1 is DFQATT and CDR2 is SNEGSKA (reference sequence). The CDR3 runs 13 residues. CDR3 protein: CSAGTEVQETQYF. The CDR3 DNA follows: TGCAGTGCAGGGACGGAGGTCCAAGAGACCCAGTACTTC.

This chain connects TRBV12-3 or TRBV12-4 to TRBJ1-1; D gene unclear. Trimming stripped 2 bases from V and 7 bases from J, with 14 bases between. This CDR3 is 14 amino acids long. For the CDR3, the DNA is TGTGCCAGCAGTTTACTTCCCCGAGTTCTTGAAGCTTTCTTT. Residues: CASSLLPRVLEAFF.

This clonotype was counted at least ten times. The chain combines TRBV6-1 with TRBJ2-7; 8 nucleotides match TRBD1. The CDR3 sequence is 17 residues long. Germline values: CDR1 MNHNS, CDR2 SASEGT. V lost 11 bases to trimming and J lost 2 bases; unmatched junction nucleotides: 20. CDR3 coding DNA: TGTGCCCTCCGGGGCAGGGGGCGATGGCCCCCTACCTACGAGCAGTACTTC. It specifies CALRGRGRWPPTYEQYF.

The sample holds many counts of this clonotype. The chain uses TRBV12-3 or TRBV12-4 and TRBJ1-2, with a tentative D call TRBD1 (5 bases). V was shortened by 8 bases and J by 5 bases, with 18 bases between the two germline ends. The CDR3 sequence is 14 residues long. The CDR3 nucleotides read TGTGCCAGCGGGATCGGGGTCAAGGGGTATGGCTACACCTTC. This encodes CASGIGVKGYGYTF.

The gene calls are TRBV11-2 and TRBJ2-2; TRBD1 matches 9 bases. After removal of 6 bases from V and 8 bases from J, the junction contained 19 bases not matched to a gene. The CDR3 loop spans 18 amino acids. Per germline, CDR1 SGHAT and CDR2 FQNNGV. The CDR3 spells CASSPVFTGGLRKGELFF. The CDR3 nucleotides are TGTGCCAGCAGTCCCGTTTTTACAGGGGGCTTACGTAAGGGGGAGCTGTTTTTT. Full variable domain (remainder filled in from reference TRBV11-2 and TRBJ2-2): EAGVAQSPRYKIIEKRQSVAFWCNPISGHATLYWYQQILGQGPKLLIQFQNNGVVDDSQLPKDRFSAERLKGVDSTLKIQPAKLEDSAVYLCASSPVFTGGLRKGELFFGEGSRLTVL.

A remark on this clonotype: Mismatch with germline at one junction end may stem from a read error. The chain recombines TRBV19 with TRBJ2-7; possibly TRBD2 for D (5 bases). Germline V lookup: CDR1 LNHDA, CDR2 SQIVND (reference sequence). This CDR3 has 12 amino acids. CDR3 sequence (DNA): TGTGCCAGTAGCGCGGGTACCTACGAGCACGTCTTC. Its protein product is CASSAGTYEHVF.

The V and J genes are TRBV7-9 and TRBJ2-4; D is possibly TRBD1 (6 bases). The CDR3 length is 18 residues. Germline V CDR1 and CDR2: SEHNR, FQNEAQ (reference sequence). The V and J ends lost 5 bases and 1 base respectively, with 21 bases between them. CDR3 in DNA: TGTGCCAGCAGCACTTCCTCAGGGGTTTTGGGGGCCAAAAACATTCAGTACTTC. Amino acid sequence: CASSTSSGVLGAKNIQYF. The full variable domain, completed using reference TRBV7-9 and TRBJ2-4, is DTGVSQNPRHKITKRGQNVTFRCDPISEHNRLYWYRQTLGQGPEFLTYFQNEAQLEKSRLLSDRFSAERPKGSFSTLEIQRTEQGDSAMYLCASSTSSGVLGAKNIQYFGAGTRLSVL.

The chain uses TRBV28 and TRBJ2-1, with 8 bases matching TRBD2. In germline, CDR1 is MDHEN, CDR2 SYDVKM. CDR3 length equals 15 residues. Trimming took 5 bases from V and 3 from J; bases not matched to a gene: 6. The CDR3 DNA is TGTGCCAGCAGTCCCCTAGCGGGTGGCTACAATGAGCAGTTCTTC. This gives the protein CASSPLAGGYNEQFF.

The CDR3 region is CASRDRSDNEQFF. The CDR3 DNA reads TGTGCCAGTAGGGACAGGTCCGACAATGAGCAGTTCTTC. The chain carries TRBV19 and TRBJ2-1; 7 nucleotides agree with TRBD1. Germline V gene sequence: CDR1 LNHDA, CDR2 SQIVND (reference sequence). This CDR3 spans 13 amino acids. V was pared by 6 bases and J by 5 bases, with 4 bases of the junction left unmatched. Using reference TRBV19 and TRBJ2-1 for the parts outside the CDR3, the full variable domain is DGGITQSPKYLFRKEGQNVTLSCEQNLNHDAMYWYRQDPGQGLRLIYYSQIVNDFQKGDIAEGYSVSREKKESFPLTVTSAQKNPTAFYLCASRDRSDNEQFFGPGTRLTVL.

Only a few counts were recorded for this clonotype. This chain joins TRBV7-9 and TRBJ1-1, with D tentatively TRBD1 (6 bases). This CDR3 has 13 amino acids. The V and J ends lost 6 bases and 4 bases respectively, with 12 bases between them. CDR1 SEHNR and CDR2 FQNEAQ come from the germline V gene (reference sequence). The CDR3 here is CASREGVGTEAFF. The CDR3 DNA is TGTGCCAGCAGAGAGGGGGTGGGCACTGAAGCTTTCTTT. The full variable domain, rest sourced from reference TRBV7-9 and TRBJ1-1, is DTGVSQNPRHKITKRGQNVTFRCDPISEHNRLYWYRQTLGQGPEFLTYFQNEAQLEKSRLLSDRFSAERPKGSFSTLEIQRTEQGDSAMYLCASREGVGTEAFFGQGTRLTVV.

The chain couples TRBV5-1 to TRBJ2-7; no reliable D call. This CDR3 contains 15 residues. V dropped 1 base and J dropped 2 bases, with 13 bases sitting between them. The V gene's germline CDR1 is SGHRS and CDR2 YFSETQ. The CDR3 nucleotides read TGCGCCAGCAGCTTGCCCCAAGAACCCCCCTACGAGCAGTACTTC. It encodes CASSLPQEPPYEQYF.

In this sample, this clonotype turned up a few times. The V gene is TRBV5-6, the J gene TRBJ1-1, with D possibly TRBD1 on 5 matching bases. This CDR3 is built from 15 residues. The germline gives CDR1 SGHDT, CDR2 YYEEEE. V was pared by 4 bases and J by 1 base, with 14 bases between. This CDR3 reads CASSLNPTGNTEAFF. The CDR3 nucleotides read TGTGCCAGCAGCCTCAACCCAACAGGGAACACTGAAGCTTTCTTT. The full variable domain, completed using reference TRBV5-6 and TRBJ1-1, is DAGVTQSPTHLIKTRGQQVTLRCSPKSGHDTVSWYQQALGQGPQFIFQYYEEEERQRGNFPDRFSGHQFPNYSSELNVNALLLGDSALYLCASSLNPTGNTEAFFGQGTRLTVV.

The gene calls are TRBV28 and TRBJ2-1; D gene ambiguous. V was pared by 1 base and J by 4 bases, with 5 bases between. The CDR3 runs 13 residues. CDR1 is MDHEN, CDR2 SYDVKM, per germline. The CDR3 sequence is CASSLYVYNEQFF. CDR3 sequence (DNA): TGTGCCAGCAGTTTATACGTATACAATGAGCAGTTCTTC. The full variable domain, rest sourced from reference TRBV28 and TRBJ2-1, is DVKVTQSSRYLVKRTGEKVFLECVQDMDHENMFWYRQDPGLGLRLIYFSYDVKMKEKGDIPEGYSVSREKKERFSLILESASTNQTSMYLCASSLYVYNEQFFGPGTRLTVL.

Many counts were recorded for this clonotype. CDR3 in amino acids: CASSESTGVGSQPQHF. The CDR3 nucleotides read TGCGCCAGCAGTGAGTCGACGGGGGTGGGGAGTCAGCCCCAGCATTTT. The gene calls are TRBV10-2 and TRBJ1-5; D may be TRBD1 (5 bases). Looked up from germline, CDR1 is WSHSY and CDR2 is SAAADI. Trimming cost V 0 bases and J 6 bases, with 15 bases left between them. The CDR3 has 16 residues.

This clonotype was seen many times. This chain uses TRBV28 with TRBJ2-5; D is possibly TRBD2 (6 bases). Germline V CDR1 and CDR2: MDHEN, SYDVKM. The germline V and J ends were trimmed by 6 bases and 1 base, with 15 bases remaining between them. The CDR3 loop spans 15 amino acids. The CDR3 region is CASSRPGRAQETQYF. The CDR3 nucleotides are TGTGCCAGCAGCAGACCCGGGAGAGCCCAAGAGACCCAGTACTTC.

This clonotype was recorded at least ten times. The rearrangement uses TRBV27 and TRBJ1-6, with 8 bases identical to TRBD1. Per the germline V gene, CDR1 is MNHEY and CDR2 is SMNVEV (reference sequence). CDR3 length: 14 amino acids. Germline trimming cut 5 bases from V and 7 bases from J; bases unmatched to any gene: 4. In DNA form, the CDR3 reads TGTGCCAGCAGTAGACAGGGGACCAATTCACCCCTCCACTTT. It encodes CASSRQGTNSPLHF.